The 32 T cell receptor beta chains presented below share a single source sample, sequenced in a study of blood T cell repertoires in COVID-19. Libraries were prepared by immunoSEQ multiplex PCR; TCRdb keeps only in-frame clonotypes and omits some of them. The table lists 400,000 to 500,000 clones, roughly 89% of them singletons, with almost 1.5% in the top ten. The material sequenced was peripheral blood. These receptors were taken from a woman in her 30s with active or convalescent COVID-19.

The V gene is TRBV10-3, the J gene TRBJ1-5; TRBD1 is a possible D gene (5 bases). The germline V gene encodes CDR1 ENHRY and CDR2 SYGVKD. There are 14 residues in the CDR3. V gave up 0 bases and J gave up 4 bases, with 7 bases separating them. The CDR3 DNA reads TGTGCCATCAGTGAGTCGGGGCAAAATCAGCCCCAGCATTTT. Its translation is CAISESGQNQPQHF.

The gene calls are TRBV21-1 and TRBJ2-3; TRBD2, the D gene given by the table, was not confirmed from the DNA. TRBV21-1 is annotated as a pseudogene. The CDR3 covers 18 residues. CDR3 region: CASSRLAGGQMGPDTQYF. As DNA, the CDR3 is TGTGCCAGCAGCCGGCTAGCGGGAGGCCAAATGGGACCAGATACGCAGTATTTT.

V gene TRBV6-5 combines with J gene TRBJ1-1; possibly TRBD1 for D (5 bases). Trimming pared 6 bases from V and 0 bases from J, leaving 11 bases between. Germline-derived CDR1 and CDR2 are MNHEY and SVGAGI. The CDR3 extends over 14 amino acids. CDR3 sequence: CASRYGHLNTEAFF. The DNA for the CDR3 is TGTGCCAGCAGGTATGGACACCTGAACACTGAAGCTTTCTTT.

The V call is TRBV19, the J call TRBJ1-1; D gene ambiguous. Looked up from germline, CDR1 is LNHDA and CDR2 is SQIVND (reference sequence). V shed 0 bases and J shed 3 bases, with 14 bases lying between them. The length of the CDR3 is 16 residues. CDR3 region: CASSIDLYLVDTEAFF. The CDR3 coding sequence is TGTGCCAGTAGTATAGATCTATATTTGGTGGACACTGAAGCTTTCTTT.

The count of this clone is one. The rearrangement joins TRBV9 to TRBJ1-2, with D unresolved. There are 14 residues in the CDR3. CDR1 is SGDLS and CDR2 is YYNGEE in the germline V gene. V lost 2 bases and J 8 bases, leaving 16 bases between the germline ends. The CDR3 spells CASSVNGESAGYTF. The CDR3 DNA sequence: TGTGCCAGCAGCGTCAATGGGGAGTCGGCCGGCTACACCTTC.

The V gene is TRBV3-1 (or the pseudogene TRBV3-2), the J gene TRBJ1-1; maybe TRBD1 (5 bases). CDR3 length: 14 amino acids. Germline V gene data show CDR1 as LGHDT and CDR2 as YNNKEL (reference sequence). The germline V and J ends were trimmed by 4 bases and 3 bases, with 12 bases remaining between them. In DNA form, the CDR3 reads TGTGCCAGCAGCCCAACAAGGGGATACACTGAAGCTTTCTTT. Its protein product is CASSPTRGYTEAFF.

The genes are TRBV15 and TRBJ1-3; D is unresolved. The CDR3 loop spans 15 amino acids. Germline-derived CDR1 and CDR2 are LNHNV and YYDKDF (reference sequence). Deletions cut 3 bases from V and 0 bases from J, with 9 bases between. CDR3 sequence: CATSSPGFSGNTIYF. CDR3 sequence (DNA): TGTGCCACCAGCAGCCCGGGGTTCTCTGGAAACACCATATATTTT.

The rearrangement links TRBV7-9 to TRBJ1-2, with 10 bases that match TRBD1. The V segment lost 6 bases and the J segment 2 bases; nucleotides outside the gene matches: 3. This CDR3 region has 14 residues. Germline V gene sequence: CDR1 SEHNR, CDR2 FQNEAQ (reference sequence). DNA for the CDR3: TGTGCCAGCAGTGGACAGGGGGTAAACTATGGCTACACCTTC. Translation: CASSGQGVNYGYTF.

CDR3 amino acids: CASRTNRAGDNQPQHF. CDR3 bases: TGTGCCAGTAGAACAAACCGGGCGGGGGACAATCAGCCCCAGCATTTT. V gene TRBV19 combines with J gene TRBJ1-5; the D gene is possibly TRBD1 (5 bases). V was shortened by 6 bases and J by 3 bases, with 18 bases between the two germline ends. This CDR3 has 16 amino acids. Germline CDR1 and CDR2: LNHDA and SQIVND (reference sequence).

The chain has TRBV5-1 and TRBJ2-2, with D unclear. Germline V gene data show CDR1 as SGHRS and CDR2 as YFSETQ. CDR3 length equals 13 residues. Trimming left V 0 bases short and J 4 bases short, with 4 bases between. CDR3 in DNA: TGCGCCAGCAGCTTGGGCGGCACCGGGGAGCTGTTTTTT. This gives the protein CASSLGGTGELFF.

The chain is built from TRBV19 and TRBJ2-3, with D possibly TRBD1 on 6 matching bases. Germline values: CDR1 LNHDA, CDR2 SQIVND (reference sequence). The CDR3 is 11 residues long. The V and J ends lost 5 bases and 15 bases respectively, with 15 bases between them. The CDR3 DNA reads TGTGCCAGTAGTCAGGGGACCCTAACTTATTTT. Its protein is CASSQGTLTYF. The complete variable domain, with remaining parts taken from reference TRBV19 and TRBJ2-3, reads DGGITQSPKYLFRKEGQNVTLSCEQNLNHDAMYWYRQDPGQGLRLIYYSQIVNDFQKGDIAEGYSVSREKKESFPLTVTSAQKNPTAFYLCASSQGTLTYFGPGTRLTVL.

The CDR3 sequence is CASSLEGTGENTEAFF. In DNA form, the CDR3 reads TGTGCCAGCAGCTTGGAGGGGACAGGGGAGAACACTGAAGCTTTCTTT. The V gene is TRBV7-9, the J gene TRBJ1-1, with 10 bases aligning to TRBD1. The CDR3 is 16 amino acids. V shed 3 bases, J shed 1 base, and the junction held 5 bases outside the gene matches. Germline values: CDR1 SEHNR, CDR2 FQNEAQ (reference sequence).

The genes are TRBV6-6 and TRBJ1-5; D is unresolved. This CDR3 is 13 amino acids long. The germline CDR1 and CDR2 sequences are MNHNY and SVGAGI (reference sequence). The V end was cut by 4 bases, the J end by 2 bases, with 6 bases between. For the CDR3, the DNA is TGTGCCAGCAGTTTTACAGGCAATCAGCCCCAGCATTTT. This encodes CASSFTGNQPQHF.

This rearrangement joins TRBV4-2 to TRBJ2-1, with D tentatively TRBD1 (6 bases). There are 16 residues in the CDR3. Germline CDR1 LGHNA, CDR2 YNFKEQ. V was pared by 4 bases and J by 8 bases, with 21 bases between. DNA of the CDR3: TGTGCCAGCAGCCGAGGGGGACCAGAAAGAAAGGATGAGCAGTTCTTC. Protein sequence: CASSRGGPERKDEQFF.

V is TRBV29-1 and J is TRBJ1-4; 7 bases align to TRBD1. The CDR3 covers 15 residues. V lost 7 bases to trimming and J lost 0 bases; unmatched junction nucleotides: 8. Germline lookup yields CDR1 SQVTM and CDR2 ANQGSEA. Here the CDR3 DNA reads TGCAGCGCTACAGGGGCGGGTGCAACTAATGAAAAACTGTTTTTT. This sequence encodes CSATGAGATNEKLFF.

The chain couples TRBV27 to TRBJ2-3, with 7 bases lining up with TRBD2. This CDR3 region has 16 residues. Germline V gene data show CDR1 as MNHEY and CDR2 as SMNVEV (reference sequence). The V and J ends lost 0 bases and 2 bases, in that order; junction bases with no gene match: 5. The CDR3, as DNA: TGTGCCAGCAGTTTATCCGGCGGGGGAAACACAGATACGCAGTATTTT. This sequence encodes CASSLSGGGNTDTQYF.

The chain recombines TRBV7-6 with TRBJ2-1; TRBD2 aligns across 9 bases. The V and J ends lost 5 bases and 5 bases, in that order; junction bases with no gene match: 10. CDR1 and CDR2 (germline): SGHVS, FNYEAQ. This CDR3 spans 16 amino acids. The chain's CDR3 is CASSQVGAGGNNEQFF. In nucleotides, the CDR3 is TGTGCCAGCAGCCAAGTTGGTGCGGGAGGGAACAATGAGCAGTTCTTC.

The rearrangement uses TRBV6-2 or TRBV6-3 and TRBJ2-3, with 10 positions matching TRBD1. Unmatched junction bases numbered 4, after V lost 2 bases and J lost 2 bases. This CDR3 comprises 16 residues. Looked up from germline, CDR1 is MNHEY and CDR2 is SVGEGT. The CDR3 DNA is TGTGCCAGCAGTTACCCCGGGACAGGGGACACAGATACGCAGTATTTT. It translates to CASSYPGTGDTDTQYF.

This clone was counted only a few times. The CDR3 here is CASSLSGQGRYGYTF. For the CDR3, the DNA is TGTGCCAGCAGTTTATCTGGACAGGGCCGCTATGGCTACACCTTC. This sequence joins TRBV27 and TRBJ1-2, with 8 bases identical to TRBD1. CDR1 and CDR2 (germline): MNHEY, SMNVEV (reference sequence). Trimming cost V 0 bases and J 4 bases; bases outside gene matches: 4. The CDR3 runs 15 residues.

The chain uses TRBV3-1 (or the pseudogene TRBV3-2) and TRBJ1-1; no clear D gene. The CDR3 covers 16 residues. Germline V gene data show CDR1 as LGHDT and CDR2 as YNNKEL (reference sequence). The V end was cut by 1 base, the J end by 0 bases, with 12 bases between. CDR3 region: CASSQGSNNMNTEAFF. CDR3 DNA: TGTGCCAGCAGCCAAGGTTCTAATAATATGAACACTGAAGCTTTCTTT.

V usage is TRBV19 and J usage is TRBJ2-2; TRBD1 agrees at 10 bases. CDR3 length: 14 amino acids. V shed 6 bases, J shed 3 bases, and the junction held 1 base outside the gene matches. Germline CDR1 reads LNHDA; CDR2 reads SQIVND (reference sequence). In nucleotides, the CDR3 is TGTGCCAGTAGGGGGACAGGGGACACCGGGGAGCTGTTTTTT. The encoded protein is CASRGTGDTGELFF.

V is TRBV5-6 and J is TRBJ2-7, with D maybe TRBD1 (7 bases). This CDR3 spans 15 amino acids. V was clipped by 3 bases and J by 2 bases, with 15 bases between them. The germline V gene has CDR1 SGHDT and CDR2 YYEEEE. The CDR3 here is CASSSQGGGAYEQYF. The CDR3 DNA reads TGTGCCAGCAGCTCTCAGGGGGGAGGCGCCTACGAGCAGTACTTC.

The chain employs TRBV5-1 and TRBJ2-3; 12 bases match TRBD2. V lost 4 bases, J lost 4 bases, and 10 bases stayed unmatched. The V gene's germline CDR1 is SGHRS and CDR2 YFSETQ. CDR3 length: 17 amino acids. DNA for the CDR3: TGCGCCAGCAGCGAAGGACTAGCGGGGAAAGGGGCAGATACGCAGTATTTT. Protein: CASSEGLAGKGADTQYF.

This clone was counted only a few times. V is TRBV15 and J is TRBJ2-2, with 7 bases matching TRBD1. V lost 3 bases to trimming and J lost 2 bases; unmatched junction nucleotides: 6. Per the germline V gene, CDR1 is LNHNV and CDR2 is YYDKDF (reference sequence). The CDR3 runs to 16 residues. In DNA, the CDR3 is TGTGCCACCAGCAGTTTGAAGGGGGCCAACACCGGGGAGCTGTTTTTT. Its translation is CATSSLKGANTGELFF.

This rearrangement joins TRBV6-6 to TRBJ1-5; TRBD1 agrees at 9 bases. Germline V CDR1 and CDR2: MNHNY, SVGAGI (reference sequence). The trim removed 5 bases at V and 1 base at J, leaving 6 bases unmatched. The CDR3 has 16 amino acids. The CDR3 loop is CASSGRQGGSNQPQHF. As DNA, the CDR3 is TGTGCCAGCAGTGGGAGACAGGGGGGCAGCAATCAGCCCCAGCATTTT.

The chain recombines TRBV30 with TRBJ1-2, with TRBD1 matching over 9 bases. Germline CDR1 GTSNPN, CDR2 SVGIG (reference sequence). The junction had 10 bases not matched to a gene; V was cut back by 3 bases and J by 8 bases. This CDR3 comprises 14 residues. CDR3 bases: TGTGCCTGGAGCGGGACAGGGCGTGTAAGAGGCTACACCTTC. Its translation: CAWSGTGRVRGYTF.

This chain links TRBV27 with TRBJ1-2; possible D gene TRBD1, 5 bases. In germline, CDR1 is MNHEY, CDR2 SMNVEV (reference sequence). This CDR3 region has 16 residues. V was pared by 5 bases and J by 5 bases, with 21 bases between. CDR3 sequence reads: CASSGERRGAGYGYTF. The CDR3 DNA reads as TGTGCCAGCAGTGGAGAGCGGAGGGGAGCGGGGTATGGCTACACCTTC.

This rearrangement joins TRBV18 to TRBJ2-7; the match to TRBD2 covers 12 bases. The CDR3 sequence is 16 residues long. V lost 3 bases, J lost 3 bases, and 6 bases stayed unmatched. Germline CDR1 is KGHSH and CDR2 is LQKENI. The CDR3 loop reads CASSPFLAGGDYEQYF. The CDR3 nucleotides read TGTGCCAGCTCACCCTTTCTAGCGGGAGGGGACTACGAGCAGTACTTC.

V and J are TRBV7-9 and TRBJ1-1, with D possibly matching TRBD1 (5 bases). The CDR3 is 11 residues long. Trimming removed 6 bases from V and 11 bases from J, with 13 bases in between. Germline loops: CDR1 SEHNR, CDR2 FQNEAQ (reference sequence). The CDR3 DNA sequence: TGTGCCAGCAGTCAAGCGGGGGAGGCTTTCTTT. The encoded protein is CASSQAGEAFF.

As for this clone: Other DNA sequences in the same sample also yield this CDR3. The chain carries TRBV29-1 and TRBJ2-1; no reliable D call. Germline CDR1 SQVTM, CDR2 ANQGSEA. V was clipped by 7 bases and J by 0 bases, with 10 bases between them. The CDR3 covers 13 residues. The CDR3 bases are TGCAGCGCACGAGAAAGCTCCTACAATGAGCAGTTCTTC. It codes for CSARESSYNEQFF.

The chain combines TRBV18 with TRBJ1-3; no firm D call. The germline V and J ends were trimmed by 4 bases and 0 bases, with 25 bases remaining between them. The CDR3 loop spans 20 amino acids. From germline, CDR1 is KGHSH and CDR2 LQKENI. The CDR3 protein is CASSLFLGDRQDPSGNTIYF. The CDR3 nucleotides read TGTGCCAGCTCACTATTTTTGGGCGACCGCCAAGACCCCTCTGGAAACACCATATATTTT.

CDR3 sequence (DNA): TGTGCCAGCAGCCGCTGGCCTAGCAATCAGCCCCAGCATTTT. As protein: CASSRWPSNQPQHF. This chain links TRBV2 with TRBJ1-5; D call uncertain. Trimming removed 6 bases from V and 0 bases from J, with 9 bases in between. The CDR3 contains 14 residues. CDR1 and CDR2 (germline): SNHLY, FYNNEI.